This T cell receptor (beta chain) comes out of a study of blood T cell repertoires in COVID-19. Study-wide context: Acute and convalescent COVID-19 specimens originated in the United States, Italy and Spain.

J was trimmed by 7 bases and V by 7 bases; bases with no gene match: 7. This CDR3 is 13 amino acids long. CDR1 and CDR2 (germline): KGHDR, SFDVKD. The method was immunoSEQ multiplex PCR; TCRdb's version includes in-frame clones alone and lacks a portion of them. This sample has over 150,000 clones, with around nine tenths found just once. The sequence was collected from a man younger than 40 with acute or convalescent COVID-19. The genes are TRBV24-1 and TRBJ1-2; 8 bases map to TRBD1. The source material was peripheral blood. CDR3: CATSADRVTGYTF. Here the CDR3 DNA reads TGTGCCACCAGCGCGGACAGGGTAACTGGCTACACCTTC.